This T cell receptor beta chain was recorded in a study of blood T cell repertoires in COVID-19. Study context: Acute-phase and convalescent COVID-19 samples originated in the United States, Italy and Spain. PBMCs, B-cell-depleted T cells, or T cells were the source of the cDNA or gDNA that made up the material.

How the authors handled the data: How many nucleated cells were present was estimated from reference gene primer amplification. Sequenced by immunoSEQ multiplex PCR; TCRdb stores in-frame clones only, minus some. V and J calls and clone size are as listed in that table; D and trimming were resolved from the DNA. The sample lists some 500,000 clones; roughly nine tenths were seen once. Patients from Seattle were sampled longitudinally, starting during active infection. Germline CDR1 reads SEHNR; CDR2 reads FQNEAQ (reference sequence). The CDR3 has 14 residues. V lost 3 bases and J lost 2, with 10 bases in between.

The TCR comes from a woman aged 45-65 years with COVID-19, enrolled during active disease. Sequenced: peripheral blood. V and J are TRBV7-9 and TRBJ1-1; no reliable D call. The CDR3 loop is CASSLTGFNTEAFF. Here the CDR3 DNA reads TGTGCCAGCAGCTTGACGGGTTTCAACACTGAAGCTTTCTTT.